One and the same sample provided the 3 T cell receptor beta chains below, sequenced in a study of shared clonotypes between healthy human individuals. Profiling relied on immunoSEQ multiplex PCR, and the TCRdb table lists in-frame clones only, not all of them. Of about 2.4 million clones detected, under 95% appear once; the ten largest clones hold around 0.4%. The sample was naive CD4+ T cells from PBMCs. Subset defined: CD45RA+ positively selected. The receptors were gathered from a man younger than 35 in good health. Some clones in this sample may be carry-over from other donors' samples.

The chain links TRBV19 to TRBJ2-2, with 9 positions matching TRBD2. This CDR3 is built from 19 residues. Looked up from germline, CDR1 is LNHDA and CDR2 is SQIVND (reference sequence). V was clipped by 5 bases and J by 0 bases; unmatched bases: 13. The CDR3 here is CASSLRAGGPKANTGELFF. The CDR3 region has the DNA TGTGCCAGTAGTCTGAGGGCGGGAGGGCCAAAGGCGAACACCGGGGAGCTGTTTTTT.

This chain connects TRBV13 to TRBJ2-7, with D unresolved. Germline lookup yields CDR1 PRHDT and CDR2 FYEKMQ (reference sequence). The CDR3 has 13 residues. The V gene lost 5 bases and the J gene lost 4 bases, with 12 bases spanning the gap. The CDR3 here is CASSRRAPYEQYF. Here the CDR3 DNA reads TGTGCCAGCAGCCGACGGGCCCCGTACGAGCAGTACTTC.

On this clone: Other DNA sequences from this sample encode an identical CDR3 as well. The chain combines TRBV29-1 with TRBJ2-3; TRBD2 agrees at 15 bases. Trimming removed 5 bases from V and 6 bases from J; junction bases left unmatched: 6. This CDR3 has 15 amino acids. Germline-derived CDR1 and CDR2 are SQVTM and ANQGSEA. The CDR3 reads CSVLGLAGGPDTQYF. The DNA for the CDR3 is TGCAGCGTTTTGGGACTAGCGGGAGGTCCCGATACGCAGTATTTT.